These 18 T cell receptor beta chains were sequenced from one sample in a study of neurological immune-mediated disorders. Time point in this sample: longitudinal time-point 3. TCRdb reprocessed the 5' RACE reads with MiXCR, giving one entry per CDR3 protein. The table lists roughly 100,000 distinct CDR3 sequences, approximately 11% of them singletons, with approximately 3.4% in the top ten. Sequenced input: PBMCs. The receptors were gathered from a female donor with HTLV-1-associated myelopathy (HAM/TSP).

The chain couples TRBV5-5 to TRBJ1-6, with D unresolved. The V and J ends lost 4 bases and 6 bases respectively, with 17 bases between them. The CDR3 loop spans 16 amino acids. Germline CDR1 and CDR2: SGHKS and YYEKEE (reference sequence). CDR3: CASSRASTGGNSPLHF. The CDR3 DNA is TGTGCCAGCAGCCGGGCATCGACGGGCGGTAATTCACCCCTCCACTTT.

A note on this clonotype: A read error may explain this, as a much larger clone is one base away. The chain employs TRBV7-6 and TRBJ2-2; possible D gene TRBD2, 6 bases. Germline lookup yields CDR1 SGHVS and CDR2 FNYEAQ. The germline V and J ends were trimmed by 7 bases and 6 bases, with 15 bases remaining between them. The CDR3 contains 14 residues. In nucleotides, the CDR3 is TGTGCCAGCAACTTGGCCCAGCGGGCCGGGGAGCTGTTTTTT. Translated, it gives CASNLAQRAGELFF.

This clonotype was recorded many times. The chain has TRBV25-1 and TRBJ2-3, with a possible D match to TRBD2 (7 bases). Trimming pared 3 bases from V and 8 bases from J, leaving 15 bases between. The CDR3 totals 14 residues. Germline lookup yields CDR1 MGHDK and CDR2 SYGVNS. The chain's CDR3 is CASSDQRGGVTQYF. CDR3 sequence (DNA): TGTGCCAGCAGTGACCAACGAGGGGGGGTTACGCAGTATTTT.

This clonotype was seen repeatedly, ten times or more. The J gene is TRBJ2-1, the V gene TRBV5-1, with 7 bases lining up with TRBD1. J lost 5 bases, V lost 4 bases, and 6 bases had no gene match. The CDR3 sequence is 14 residues long. Germline CDR1 SGHRS, CDR2 YFSETQ. The DNA of the CDR3 is TGCGCCAGCAGCCCCCGACAGGGAAACAATGAGCAGTTCTTC. Its protein is CASSPRQGNNEQFF.

This clonotype was seen at least ten times. The chain has TRBV7-9 and TRBJ2-2; 9 nucleotides line up with TRBD1. The CDR3 has 15 residues. Germline CDR1 SEHNR, CDR2 FQNEAQ (reference sequence). Trimming removed 4 bases from V and 3 bases from J; junction bases left unmatched: 3. The CDR3 sequence: CASSSRDRDTGELFF. Written as DNA, the CDR3 is TGTGCCAGCAGCTCACGGGACAGGGACACCGGGGAGCTGTTTTTT.

As regards this clonotype: A much bigger clone sits one base away, suggesting this may be a read error. This chain links TRBV7-9 with TRBJ2-7; D might be TRBD1 (6 bases). There are 14 residues in the CDR3. Trimming left V 7 bases short and J 2 bases short, with 15 bases between. Looked up from germline, CDR1 is SEHNR and CDR2 is FQNEAQ (reference sequence). CDR3 bases: TGTGCCAGCAACAAAACGACAGGAACCTACGAGCAGTACTTC. Its translation: CASNKTTGTYEQYF.

This clonotype appeared once. A much larger clone is a single base away; this may be a read error. The genes are TRBV5-1 and TRBJ2-3, with D possibly being TRBD2 (6 bases). CDR3 length: 14 residues. Per the germline V gene, CDR1 is SGHRS and CDR2 is YFSETQ. CDR3 coding DNA: TGCGCCAACAGCAACCGGGACTTCACAGATACGCAGTATTTT. Protein sequence: CANSNRDFTDTQYF.

There are many counts of this clonotype. The chain employs TRBV7-9 and TRBJ2-1, with 10 bases lining up with TRBD2. Germline V lookup: CDR1 SEHNR, CDR2 FQNEAQ (reference sequence). Trimming removed 5 bases from V and 8 bases from J; junction bases left unmatched: 12. The CDR3 runs 16 residues. The CDR3 spells CASSLILAGNIDEQFF. The CDR3 nucleotides are TGTGCCAGCAGCCTGATACTAGCGGGGAATATCGATGAGCAGTTCTTC.

This clonotype was picked up many times. V gene TRBV12-3 or TRBV12-4 combines with J gene TRBJ1-2; possible D gene TRBD1, 6 bases. The CDR3 is 14 amino acids. Trimming left V 7 bases short and J 4 bases short, with 16 bases between. The CDR3 nucleotides are TGTGCCAGCACGACCTCGACAGGACCCTATGGCTACACCTTC. It translates to CASTTSTGPYGYTF.

This clonotype was seen ten or more times. V and J are TRBV3-1 and TRBJ2-7, with D possibly TRBD1 on 6 matching bases. Germline CDR1 LGHDT, CDR2 YNNKEL (reference sequence). The CDR3 has 15 residues. Trimming left V 1 base short and J 3 bases short, with 13 bases between. The CDR3 nucleotides are TGTGCCAGCAGCCAAGTCTCTCAGGGGTTCTACGAGCAGTACTTC. Translating it yields CASSQVSQGFYEQYF.

By share of the sample, this clonotype is medium-sized (0.01 to 0.1%). The chain is built from TRBV5-1 and TRBJ2-5; maybe TRBD2 (5 bases). Trimming removed 5 bases from V and 3 bases from J, with 17 bases in between. The CDR3 extends over 15 amino acids. Germline V CDR1 and CDR2: SGHRS, YFSETQ. The CDR3 protein is CASSQSRRGKETQYF. CDR3 DNA sequence: TGCGCCAGCAGTCAGAGCAGACGGGGTAAAGAGACCCAGTACTTC.

This clonotype was recorded at least ten times. This sequence joins TRBV9 and TRBJ2-3; D gene ambiguous. V was cut by 6 bases and J by 0 bases, with 11 bases left in between. CDR1 and CDR2 (germline): SGDLS, YYNGEE. The CDR3 consists of 14 residues. The CDR3 spells CASTKQSSTDTQYF. In DNA form, the CDR3 reads TGTGCCAGCACGAAGCAGTCCAGCACAGATACGCAGTATTTT.

This clonotype was counted between two and nine times. The genes are TRBV6-6 and TRBJ2-7, with 7 nucleotides matching TRBD1. Germline CDR1 reads MNHNY; CDR2 reads SVGAGI (reference sequence). The CDR3 runs 13 residues. The trim removed 6 bases at V and 2 bases at J, leaving 4 bases unmatched. CDR3 sequence: CASRVGQAYEQYF. The CDR3 nucleotides are TGTGCCAGCAGAGTCGGACAGGCCTACGAGCAGTACTTC.

This chain connects TRBV7-9 to TRBJ1-5; D might be TRBD1 (6 bases). The germline gives CDR1 SEHNR, CDR2 FQNEAQ (reference sequence). CDR3 length: 15 residues. Trimming stripped 5 bases from V and 0 bases from J, with 11 bases between. CDR3 sequence (DNA): TGTGCCAGCAGCACACAGGGATCTAGCAATCAGCCCCAGCATTTT. It is translated as CASSTQGSSNQPQHF.

This clonotype has ten or more counts. The chain couples TRBV5-5 to TRBJ2-1; 9 bases are shared with TRBD2. The CDR3 consists of 12 residues. V was clipped by 5 bases and J by 10 bases; unmatched bases: 4. CDR1 and CDR2 (germline): SGHKS, YYEKEE (reference sequence). CDR3: CASSYLAGEQFF. The CDR3 bases are TGTGCCAGCAGTTATCTAGCGGGGGAGCAGTTCTTC.

This clonotype showed up many times. The rearrangement joins TRBV6-2 or TRBV6-3 to TRBJ2-3; 8 bases agree with TRBD1. The V and J ends lost 8 bases and 4 bases, in that order; junction bases with no gene match: 8. Per the germline V gene, CDR1 is MNHEY and CDR2 is SVGEGT. This CDR3 is 14 amino acids long. The CDR3 loop is CASYGRGQSDTQYF. The CDR3 DNA is TGTGCCAGCTATGGCAGGGGGCAGTCAGATACGCAGTATTTT.

This clonotype was seen many times. This sequence joins TRBV5-1 and TRBJ1-1; D gene unclear. The CDR3 length is 13 residues. Per germline, CDR1 SGHRS and CDR2 YFSETQ. Between the trimmed V and J ends, which lost 4 bases and 1 base, there was a span of 8 bases. DNA of the CDR3: TGCGCCAGCAGCCCTAATACGAACACTGAAGCTTTCTTT. Encoded protein: CASSPNTNTEAFF.

The chain employs TRBV5-1 and TRBJ1-4, with D uncertain. Looked up from germline, CDR1 is SGHRS and CDR2 is YFSETQ. This CDR3 is built from 16 residues. V was shortened by 2 bases and J by 6 bases, with 17 bases between the two germline ends. CDR3 in DNA: TGCGCCAGCAGCTTCTCCAAATCACCGCCAGATGAAAAACTGTTTTTT. As protein: CASSFSKSPPDEKLFF.